This TCR beta chain was obtained from a study of shared clonotypes between healthy human individuals. Authors' processing steps: Owing to the provision of junction-only sequences devoid of quality scores by immunoSEQ, filtering differed. TCRdb keeps only in-frame clones here, not all; method: immunoSEQ multiplex PCR. V and J calls and clone size are copied from that table; D and trimming were computed from the DNA. This table has some 2,100,000 clones, under 95% appearing once. Germline V gene lookup returns CDR1 MGHRA and CDR2 YSYEKL. This CDR3 spans 15 amino acids. The V and J ends lost 4 bases and 2 bases, in that order; junction bases with no gene match: 5. Notes on the study in general: Non-shared clonotypes displayed generation probabilities falling below those of clonotypes present in all four donors.

Naive CD8 cells lacked CD45RO and underwent positive selection for CCR7, leaving out terminally differentiated effector memory CD45RA+ cells. Comments on this clone: Its specificity is unknown.

The receptor comes from a man younger than 30 in good health. Some clones in this sample may be carry-over from other donors' samples. Sample: naive CD8+ T cells from PBMCs. The chain couples TRBV4-1 to TRBJ2-7; 10 positions agree with TRBD2. CDR3: CASSRETSGTYEQYF. DNA for the CDR3: TGCGCCAGCAGCCGAGAAACTAGCGGGACCTACGAGCAGTACTTC.